One sample yielded the 24 T cell receptor beta chains listed below, sequenced in a study of vaccination and CD4 T cells after COVID-19. Sample treatment: approximately 11-day PBMC culture with coronavirus spike peptide pools or control peptides (ViraFEST assay). These receptors are not linked to any known antigen. Sequencing of cultured CD4+ T cell DNA used the Oncomine TCR Beta short-read assay. TCRdb used MiXCR to reprocess the PCR reads, holding one entry per CDR3 protein. The sample carries 15,000 to 20,000 distinct CDR3 sequences, 56% recorded once. Sequences were obtained from CD4+ T cells from blood, cultured in vitro. These receptors were collected from a human donor who had recovered from COVID-19.

V usage is TRBV5-1 and J usage is TRBJ1-2, with 9 bases that match TRBD1. The length of the CDR3 is 14 residues. Looked up from germline, CDR1 is SGHRS and CDR2 is YFSETQ. Trimming removed 4 bases from V and 6 bases from J; junction bases left unmatched: 7. The DNA of the CDR3 is TGCGCCAGCAGCCCGGGGGACAGGGAACATGGCTACACCTTC. Translating it yields CASSPGDREHGYTF. Drawing the rest from reference TRBV5-1 and TRBJ1-2, the complete variable domain is KAGVTQTPRYLIKTRGQQVTLSCSPISGHRSVSWYQQTPGQGLQFLFEYFSETQRNKGNFPGRFSGRQFSNSRSEMNVSTLELGDSALYLCASSPGDREHGYTFGSGTRLTVV.

This clonotype came up once. This chain uses TRBV20-1 with TRBJ1-2; D possibly corresponds to TRBD1 (5 bases). The CDR3 runs to 16 residues. CDR1 and CDR2 from the germline V gene are DFQATT and SNEGSKA (reference sequence). V lost 0 bases and J 6 bases, leaving 20 bases between the germline ends. CDR3 in DNA: TGCAGTGCTAGAGACCCCCTCGTTGGGGTGGGGGATGGCTACACCTTC. Its translation: CSARDPLVGVGDGYTF.

The gene calls are TRBV4-1 and TRBJ1-1; D is possibly TRBD1 (6 bases). Germline V gene sequence: CDR1 MGHRA, CDR2 YSYEKL. Trimming removed 1 base from V and 4 bases from J, with 19 bases in between. The CDR3 extends over 17 amino acids. The CDR3 coding sequence is TGCGCCAGCAGCCAAGGATTGTTACAGGGAAACAGCACTGAAGCTTTCTTT. Translating it yields CASSQGLLQGNSTEAFF.

The CDR3 is CAINGQGSYEQYF. CDR3 bases: TGTGCCATCAACGGACAGGGATCCTACGAGCAGTACTTC. The chain has TRBV10-3 and TRBJ2-7; 8 nucleotides align to TRBD1. The length of the CDR3 is 13 residues. The trim removed 7 bases at V and 1 base at J, leaving 3 bases unmatched. Germline V CDR1 and CDR2: ENHRY, SYGVKD.

A remark on this clonotype: At one of its ends the junction is not consistent with the germline gene, which may arise from a read error. The gene calls are TRBV6-1 and TRBJ1-1; 7 nucleotides match TRBD1. The CDR3 is 16 amino acids. Germline V lookup: CDR1 MNHNS, CDR2 SASEGT. As DNA, the CDR3 is TGTGCCAGCATCTTCTACCGGGACAGTCATCGAGGTGAATCTTTCTTT. It translates to CASIFYRDSHRGESFF.

The V gene is TRBV20-1, the J gene TRBJ1-5, with D maybe TRBD1 (6 bases). The germline V gene has CDR1 DFQATT and CDR2 SNEGSKA (reference sequence). The V gene lost 5 bases and the J gene lost 1 base, with 12 bases spanning the gap. CDR3 length: 14 amino acids. Here the CDR3 reads CSALRGGSNQPQHF. DNA for the CDR3: TGCAGTGCTCTCAGGGGTGGGAGCAATCAGCCCCAGCATTTT.

This clonotype has a single count. V is TRBV7-2 and J is TRBJ2-3; the D is unclear. This CDR3 region has 16 residues. Germline assignment: CDR1 SGHTA and CDR2 FQGNSA. V lost 1 base, J lost 5 bases, and 16 bases lay in between. The CDR3 reads CASSLGFGGLGDTQYF. The CDR3 DNA follows: TGTGCCAGCAGCTTAGGGTTCGGTGGGTTGGGAGATACGCAGTATTTT.

The chain has TRBV28 and TRBJ2-1, with 9 nucleotides matching TRBD1. Germline CDR1 reads MDHEN; CDR2 reads SYDVKM. The CDR3 loop spans 14 amino acids. Losses at the gene ends were 6 bases for V and 1 base for J; bases not matched to a gene: 1. DNA of the CDR3: TGTGCCAGCAGGACAGGGGGTTCCTACAATGAGCAGTTCTTC. The encoded protein is CASRTGGSYNEQFF. The full variable domain, in which reference TRBV28 and TRBJ2-1 provide the parts outside the CDR3, is DVKVTQSSRYLVKRTGEKVFLECVQDMDHENMFWYRQDPGLGLRLIYFSYDVKMKEKGDIPEGYSVSREKKERFSLILESASTNQTSMYLCASRTGGSYNEQFFGPGTRLTVL.

J is TRBJ1-6 and V is TRBV6-5, with a possible D match to TRBD1 (6 bases). CDR1 MNHEY and CDR2 SVGAGI come from the germline V gene. Trimming stripped 2 bases from V and 6 bases from J, with 20 bases between. This CDR3 comprises 18 residues. For the CDR3, the DNA is TGTGCCAGCAGTTACAGAGCGGGGACAACCGACTCTAATTCACCCCTCCACTTT. This codes for CASSYRAGTTDSNSPLHF.

J is TRBJ2-5 and V is TRBV7-3, with 7 bases fitting TRBD2. J gave up 4 bases and V 5 bases, and 13 bases lay outside the gene matches. The germline V gene has CDR1 SGHTA and CDR2 FQGTGA. This CDR3 is built from 16 residues. Here the CDR3 DNA reads TGTGCCAGCAGCCTGGCCCCTCTAGCGGCGGGAGAGACCCAGTACTTC. It specifies CASSLAPLAAGETQYF.

This clonotype was seen once. J is TRBJ2-1 and V is TRBV20-1; 13 positions match TRBD2. The CDR3 loop spans 15 amino acids. Germline assignment: CDR1 DFQATT and CDR2 SNEGSKA (reference sequence). With V trimmed by 6 bases and J by 9 bases, 11 bases remained unmatched. CDR3 in amino acids: CSANRPGLAGFEQFF. The CDR3 DNA reads TGCAGTGCGAATAGACCGGGACTAGCGGGATTTGAGCAGTTCTTC.

The chain employs TRBV5-1 and TRBJ2-5, with no clear D. This CDR3 contains 13 residues. CDR1 is SGHRS and CDR2 is YFSETQ in the germline V gene. V shed 2 bases and J shed 4 bases, with 9 bases lying between them. CDR3 nucleotides: TGCGCCAGCAGCTTACTAAGTCTAGAGACCCAGTACTTC. Amino acids: CASSLLSLETQYF.

This clonotype has more than one count but fewer than ten. The chain uses TRBV6-2 or TRBV6-3 and TRBJ2-5; 7 nucleotides align to TRBD2. The V segment lost 9 bases and the J segment 5 bases; nucleotides outside the gene matches: 9. In germline, CDR1 is MNHEY, CDR2 SVGEGT. The length of the CDR3 is 13 residues. The CDR3 bases are TGTGCCAGTCGGGGAGGGGCAGGCGAGACCCAGTACTTC. Protein: CASRGGAGETQYF.

This sequence joins TRBV9 and TRBJ1-2, with 8 nucleotides matching TRBD1. With V trimmed by 4 bases and J by 2 bases, 10 bases remained unmatched. The CDR3 consists of 16 residues. Germline CDR1 reads SGDLS; CDR2 reads YYNGEE. DNA of the CDR3: TGTGCCAGCAGCCCAAGACCGGGACAGGCCAACTATGGCTACACCTTC. It is translated as CASSPRPGQANYGYTF.

The rearrangement uses TRBV4-2 and TRBJ1-2; 7 nucleotides agree with TRBD1. Per the germline V gene, CDR1 is LGHNA and CDR2 is YNFKEQ. The CDR3 runs to 11 residues. Trimming cost V 6 bases and J 7 bases; bases outside gene matches: 2. The CDR3 sequence: CASREGAGYTF. The DNA of the CDR3 is TGTGCCAGCAGGGAGGGGGCTGGCTACACCTTC.

This chain connects TRBV7-9 to TRBJ1-3; 7 nucleotides line up with TRBD1. This CDR3 is built from 16 residues. V lost 5 bases and J lost 0; bases outside the gene matches: 7. Germline V gene sequence: CDR1 SEHNR, CDR2 FQNEAQ (reference sequence). DNA for the CDR3: TGTGCCAGCAGCCCCCGGGACAGTTACTCTGGAAACACCATATATTTT. Protein sequence: CASSPRDSYSGNTIYF.

Only a few counts were recorded for this clonotype. V is TRBV19 and J is TRBJ1-1; no clear D. V was cut by 9 bases and J by 2 bases, with 13 bases left in between. This CDR3 has 13 residues. CDR1 LNHDA and CDR2 SQIVND come from the germline V gene (reference sequence). The CDR3 loop reads CASGEQTNTEAFF. DNA for the CDR3: TGTGCCAGCGGGGAACAGACCAACACTGAAGCTTTCTTT.

This clonotype was detected a few times. This chain connects TRBV19 to TRBJ2-5; 9 bases line up with TRBD1. With 6 bases clipped from V and 4 bases from J, the junction kept 6 bases outside the gene matches. CDR1 is LNHDA, CDR2 SQIVND, per germline (reference sequence). CDR3 length: 14 residues. DNA of the CDR3: TGTGCCAGTAGGGACAGGGGAGGTGTAGAGACCCAGTACTTC. Its protein is CASRDRGGVETQYF. The full variable domain, completed using reference TRBV19 and TRBJ2-5, is DGGITQSPKYLFRKEGQNVTLSCEQNLNHDAMYWYRQDPGQGLRLIYYSQIVNDFQKGDIAEGYSVSREKKESFPLTVTSAQKNPTAFYLCASRDRGGVETQYFGPGTRLLVL.

The chain uses TRBV7-9 and TRBJ1-1; 8 nucleotides align to TRBD1. Germline V gene data show CDR1 as SEHNR and CDR2 as FQNEAQ (reference sequence). This CDR3 spans 14 amino acids. The junction had 9 bases not matched to a gene; V was cut back by 5 bases and J by 7 bases. The CDR3: CASSRQGQGLEAFF. For the CDR3, the DNA is TGTGCCAGCAGCCGACAAGGACAGGGCCTTGAAGCTTTCTTT.

The chain recombines TRBV5-4 with TRBJ2-2; 8 bases map to TRBD2. This CDR3 comprises 16 residues. Germline values: CDR1 SGHNT, CDR2 YYREEE (reference sequence). V shed 3 bases and J 1 base; nucleotides not matched to a gene: 5. The CDR3 DNA reads as TGTGCCAGCAGCTACATGGGACTAGAGAACACCGGGGAGCTGTTTTTT. Translation: CASSYMGLENTGELFF.

This chain's CDR3 is CASSQSGLFNYGYTF. As DNA, the CDR3 is TGTGCCAGCAGCCAATCGGGACTCTTTAACTATGGCTACACCTTC. The chain links TRBV28 to TRBJ1-2; D possibly corresponds to TRBD1 (5 bases). This CDR3 region has 15 residues. Trimming cost V 6 bases and J 1 base, with 15 bases left between them. The germline gives CDR1 MDHEN, CDR2 SYDVKM.

V gene TRBV28 combines with J gene TRBJ2-2; 9 positions agree with TRBD2. The junction had 15 bases not matched to a gene; V was cut back by 8 bases and J by 2 bases. The germline CDR1 and CDR2 sequences are MDHEN and SYDVKM. There are 18 residues in the CDR3. The CDR3, as DNA: TGTGCCAGCGTCGAATCGTCGGGAGCGGGGGGAAACACCGGGGAGCTGTTTTTT. It translates to CASVESSGAGGNTGELFF.

This chain uses TRBV6-1 with TRBJ1-5; 7 nucleotides align to TRBD1. V dropped 9 bases and J dropped 6; count of bases not matched to a gene: 17. Germline V gene sequence: CDR1 MNHNS, CDR2 SASEGT. The CDR3 contains 16 residues. DNA for the CDR3: TGTGCCAGTTGGGTTACAGGAGGGGGCAATGGTCAGCCCCAGCATTTT. Protein: CASWVTGGGNGQPQHF.

The chain joins TRBV18 to TRBJ1-2; tentatively, D is TRBD1 (5 bases). Trimming shortened V by 3 bases and J by 3 bases, and 11 bases separated the two germline ends. The CDR3 loop spans 14 amino acids. Germline CDR1 reads KGHSH; CDR2 reads LQKENI. CDR3 sequence reads: CASSPGLTYYGYTF. In nucleotides, the CDR3 is TGTGCCAGCTCACCGGGACTGACTTACTATGGCTACACCTTC.